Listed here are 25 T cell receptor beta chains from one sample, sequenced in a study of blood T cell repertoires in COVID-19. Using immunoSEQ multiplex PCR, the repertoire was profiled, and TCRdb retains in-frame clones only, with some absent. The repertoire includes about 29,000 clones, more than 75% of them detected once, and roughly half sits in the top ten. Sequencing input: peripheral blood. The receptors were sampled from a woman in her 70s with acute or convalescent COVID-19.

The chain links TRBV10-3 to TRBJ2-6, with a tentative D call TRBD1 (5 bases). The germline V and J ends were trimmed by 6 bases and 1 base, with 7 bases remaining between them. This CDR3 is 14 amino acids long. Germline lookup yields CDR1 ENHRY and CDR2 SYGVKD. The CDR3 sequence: CAIRDSSGANVLTF. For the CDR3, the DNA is TGTGCCATCAGAGACAGTTCTGGGGCCAACGTCCTGACTTTC.

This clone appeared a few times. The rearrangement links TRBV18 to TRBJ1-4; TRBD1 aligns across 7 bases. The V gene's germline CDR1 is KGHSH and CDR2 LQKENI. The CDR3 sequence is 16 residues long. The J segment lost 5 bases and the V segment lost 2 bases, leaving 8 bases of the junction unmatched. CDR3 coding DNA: TGTGCCAGCTCACCAATCGCGGGACAGCGCAATGAAAAACTGTTTTTT. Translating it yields CASSPIAGQRNEKLFF.

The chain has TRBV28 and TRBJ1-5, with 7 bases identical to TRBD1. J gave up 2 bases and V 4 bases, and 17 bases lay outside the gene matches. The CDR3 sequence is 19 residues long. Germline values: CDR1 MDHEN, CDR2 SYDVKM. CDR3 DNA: TGTGCCAGCAGTTCCGCGATACAGACAGGGCATTGGGGCAATCAGCCCCAGCATTTT. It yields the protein CASSSAIQTGHWGNQPQHF.

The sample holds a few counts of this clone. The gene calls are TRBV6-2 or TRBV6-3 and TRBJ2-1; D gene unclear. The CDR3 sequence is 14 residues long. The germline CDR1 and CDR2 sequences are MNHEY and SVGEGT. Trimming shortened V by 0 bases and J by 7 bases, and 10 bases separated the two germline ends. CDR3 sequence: CASSYSNALNEQFF. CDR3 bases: TGTGCCAGCAGTTACTCGAACGCGTTAAATGAGCAGTTCTTC.

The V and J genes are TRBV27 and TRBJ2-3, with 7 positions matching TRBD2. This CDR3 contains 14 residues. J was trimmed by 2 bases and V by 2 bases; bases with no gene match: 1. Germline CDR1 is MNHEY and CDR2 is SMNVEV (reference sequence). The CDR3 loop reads CASSLRDYTDTQYF. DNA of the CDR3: TGTGCCAGCAGTTTAAGGGACTACACAGATACGCAGTATTTT.

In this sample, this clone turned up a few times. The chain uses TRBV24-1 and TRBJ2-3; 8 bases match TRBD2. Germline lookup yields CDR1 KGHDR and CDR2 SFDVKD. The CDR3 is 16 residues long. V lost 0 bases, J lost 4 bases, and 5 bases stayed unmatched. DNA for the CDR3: TGTGCCACCAGTGATTTGAGTAGCGGGGATGCAGATACGCAGTATTTT. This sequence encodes CATSDLSSGDADTQYF.

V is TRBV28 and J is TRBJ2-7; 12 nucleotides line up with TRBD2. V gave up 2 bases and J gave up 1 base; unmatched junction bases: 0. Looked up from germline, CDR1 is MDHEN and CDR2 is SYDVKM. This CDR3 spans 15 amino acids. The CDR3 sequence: CASSLGTSGSYEQYF. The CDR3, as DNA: TGTGCCAGCAGTTTAGGGACTAGCGGGTCCTACGAGCAGTACTTC.

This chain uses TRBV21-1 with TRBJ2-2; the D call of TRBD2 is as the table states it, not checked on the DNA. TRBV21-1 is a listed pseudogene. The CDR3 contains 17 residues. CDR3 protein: CASSKESPGVPLGELFF. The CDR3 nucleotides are TGTGCCAGCAGCAAAGAATCTCCGGGAGTGCCCCTCGGGGAGCTGTTTTTT.

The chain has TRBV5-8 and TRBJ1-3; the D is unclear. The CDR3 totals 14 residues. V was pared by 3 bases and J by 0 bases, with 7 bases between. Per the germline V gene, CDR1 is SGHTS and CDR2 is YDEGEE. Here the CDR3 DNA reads TGTGCCAGCAGCTACGGGATCTCTGGAAACACCATATATTTT. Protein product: CASSYGISGNTIYF.

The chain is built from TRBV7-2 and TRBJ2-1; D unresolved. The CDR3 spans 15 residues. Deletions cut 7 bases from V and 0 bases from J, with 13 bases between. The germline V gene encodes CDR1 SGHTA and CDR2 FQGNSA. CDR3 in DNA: TGTGCCAGCAACTCAGAACCGGGCTCCTACAATGAGCAGTTCTTC. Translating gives CASNSEPGSYNEQFF.

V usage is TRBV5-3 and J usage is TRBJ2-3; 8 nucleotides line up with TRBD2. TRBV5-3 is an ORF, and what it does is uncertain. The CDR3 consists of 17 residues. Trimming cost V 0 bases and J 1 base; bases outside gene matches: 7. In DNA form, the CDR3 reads TGTGCCAGAAGCTTGGTGCCCCGGGAGGGCCGCACAGATACGCAGTATTTT. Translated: CARSLVPREGRTDTQYF.

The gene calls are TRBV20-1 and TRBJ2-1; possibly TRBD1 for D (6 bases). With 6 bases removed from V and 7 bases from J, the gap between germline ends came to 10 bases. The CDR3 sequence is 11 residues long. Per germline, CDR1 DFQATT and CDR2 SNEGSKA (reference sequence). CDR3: CSARTVNEQFF. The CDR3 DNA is TGCAGTGCCAGGACAGTTAATGAGCAGTTCTTC.

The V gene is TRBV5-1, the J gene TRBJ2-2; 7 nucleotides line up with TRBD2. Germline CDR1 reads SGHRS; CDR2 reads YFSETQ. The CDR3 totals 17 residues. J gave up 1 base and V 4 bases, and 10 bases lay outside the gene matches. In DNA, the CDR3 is TGCGCCAGCAGCCCGCCGGCACTAGCGTTGAACACCGGGGAGCTGTTTTTT. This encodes CASSPPALALNTGELFF.

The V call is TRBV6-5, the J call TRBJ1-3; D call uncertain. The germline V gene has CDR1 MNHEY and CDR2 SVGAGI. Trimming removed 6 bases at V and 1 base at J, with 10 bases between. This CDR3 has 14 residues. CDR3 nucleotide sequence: TGTGCCAGCAGGGCAAAGGAGTCTGGAAACACCATATATTTT. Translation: CASRAKESGNTIYF.

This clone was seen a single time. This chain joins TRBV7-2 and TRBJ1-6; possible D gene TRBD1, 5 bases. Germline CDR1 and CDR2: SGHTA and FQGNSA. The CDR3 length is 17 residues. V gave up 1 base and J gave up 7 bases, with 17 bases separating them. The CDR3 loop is CASSLEPRQNANSPLHF. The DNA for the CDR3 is TGTGCCAGCAGCTTAGAGCCCCGACAGAACGCCAATTCACCCCTCCACTTT.

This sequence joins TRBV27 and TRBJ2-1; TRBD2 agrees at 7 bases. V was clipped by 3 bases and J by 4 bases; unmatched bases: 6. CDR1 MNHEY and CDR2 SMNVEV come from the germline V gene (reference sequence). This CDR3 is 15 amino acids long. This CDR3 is CASSLVLAVYNEQFF. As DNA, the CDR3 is TGTGCCAGCAGTTTGGTTCTAGCGGTTTACAATGAGCAGTTCTTC.

Here the CDR3 reads CASSLVETSGEGWADTQYF. The CDR3 region has the DNA TGTGCCAGCAGCTTGGTGGAGACTAGCGGAGAAGGTTGGGCAGATACGCAGTATTTT. The J gene is TRBJ2-3, the V gene TRBV5-4; 9 bases map to TRBD2. The V segment lost 0 bases and the J segment 4 bases; nucleotides outside the gene matches: 15. Per germline, CDR1 SGHNT and CDR2 YYREEE (reference sequence). CDR3 size: 19 residues.

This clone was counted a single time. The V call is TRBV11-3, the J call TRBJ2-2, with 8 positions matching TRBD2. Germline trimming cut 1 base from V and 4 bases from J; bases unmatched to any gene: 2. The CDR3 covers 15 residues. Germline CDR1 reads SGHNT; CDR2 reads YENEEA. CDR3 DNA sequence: TGTGCCAGCAGCTTAGTCGCGGGGGGCACCGGGGAGCTGTTTTTT. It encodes CASSLVAGGTGELFF.

CDR3 protein: CASSAQGASSTDTQYF. As DNA, the CDR3 is TGTGCCAGCAGTGCACAGGGGGCTTCTAGCACAGATACGCAGTATTTT. The J gene is TRBJ2-3, the V gene TRBV6-1, with 9 bases that match TRBD1. Germline assignment: CDR1 MNHNS and CDR2 SASEGT. The trim removed 4 bases at V and 0 bases at J, leaving 5 bases unmatched. The CDR3 contains 16 residues.

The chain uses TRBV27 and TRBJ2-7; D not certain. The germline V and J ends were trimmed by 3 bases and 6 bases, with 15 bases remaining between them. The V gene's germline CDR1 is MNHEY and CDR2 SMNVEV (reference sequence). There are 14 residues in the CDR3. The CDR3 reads CASSFRISGSEQYF. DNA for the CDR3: TGTGCCAGCAGTTTCAGGATCTCTGGGTCCGAGCAGTACTTC.

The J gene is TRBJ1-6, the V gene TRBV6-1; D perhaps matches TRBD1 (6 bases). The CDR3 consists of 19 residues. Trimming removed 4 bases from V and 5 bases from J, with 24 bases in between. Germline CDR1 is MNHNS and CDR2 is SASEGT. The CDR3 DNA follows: TGTGCCAGCAGTGTGGCGGCTTTACAGGGAACGGTCAATAATTCACCCCTCCACTTT. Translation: CASSVAALQGTVNNSPLHF.

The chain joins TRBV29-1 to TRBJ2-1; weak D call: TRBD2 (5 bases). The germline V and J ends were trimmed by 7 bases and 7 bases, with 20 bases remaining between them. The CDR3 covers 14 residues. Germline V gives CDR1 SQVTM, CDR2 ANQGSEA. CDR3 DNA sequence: TGCAGCGCCGGGCCCGGGGAGAGGGCGAATGAGCAGTTCTTC. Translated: CSAGPGERANEQFF.

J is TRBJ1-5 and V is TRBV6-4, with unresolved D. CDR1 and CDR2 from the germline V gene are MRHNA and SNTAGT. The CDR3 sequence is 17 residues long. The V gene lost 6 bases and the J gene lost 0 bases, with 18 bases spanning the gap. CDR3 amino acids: CASSHPGKLDSNQPQHF. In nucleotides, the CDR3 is TGTGCCAGCAGCCACCCGGGGAAGCTAGATAGCAATCAGCCCCAGCATTTT.

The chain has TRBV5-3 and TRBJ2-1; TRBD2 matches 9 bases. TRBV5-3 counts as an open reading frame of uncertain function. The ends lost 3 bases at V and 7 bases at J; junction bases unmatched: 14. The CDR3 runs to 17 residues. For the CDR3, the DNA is TGTGCCAGAAGCTCCCCCCCCCGGCGGGGGGGGGAGAATGAGCAGTTCTTC. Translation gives CARSSPPRRGGENEQFF.

The CDR3 reads CASSLTWTGGANTGELFF. In DNA form, the CDR3 reads TGTGCCAGCAGCTTGACTTGGACAGGGGGCGCGAACACCGGGGAGCTGTTTTTT. This rearrangement joins TRBV7-3 to TRBJ2-2; the match to TRBD1 covers 11 bases. The CDR3 runs to 18 residues. The germline gives CDR1 SGHTA, CDR2 FQGTGA. Unmatched junction bases numbered 6, after V lost 3 bases and J lost 0 bases.